This is a list of T cell receptor beta chains from one sample in a study of shared clonotypes between healthy human individuals. The protocol was immunoSEQ multiplex PCR, while the TCRdb copy is restricted to in-frame clones and leaves out a portion. The sample lists around 2.5 million clones, more than 85% occurring once. The material sequenced was naive CD4+ T cells from PBMCs. The receptors originated from a man aged 18 to 29 in good health. Some clones in this sample may be carry-over from other donors' samples. Each CDR3 is given with its conserved first and last residue. D genes are given only for firm matches.

CDR3nt: TGTGCCAGCAGCTTAGTGGTGGGTAACTCCTACGAGCAGTACTTC
CDR3aa: CASSLVVGNSYEQYF
d_gene: .
v_gene: TRBV11-2
j_gene: TRBJ2-7

CDR3nt: TGTGCCAGCAGCCGGGACGCCACTAATGAAAAACTGTTTTTT
CDR3aa: CASSRDATNEKLFF
d_gene: .
v_gene: TRBV7-2
j_gene: TRBJ1-4

CDR3nt: TGCAGCGTTCCACTAGCGGGAGGCACAGATACGCAGTATTTT
CDR3aa: CSVPLAGGTDTQYF
d_gene: TRBD2
v_gene: TRBV29-1
j_gene: TRBJ2-3

CDR3nt: TGTGCCAGCTGGACAGGGGGCAGGGAGACCCAGTACTTC
CDR3aa: CASWTGGRETQYF
d_gene: TRBD1
v_gene: TRBV28
j_gene: TRBJ2-5

CDR3nt: TGTGCCAGCAGCTTTCCTAGATTTACCGGAAACACCATATATTTT
CDR3aa: CASSFPRFTGNTIYF
d_gene: .
v_gene: TRBV7-9
j_gene: TRBJ1-3

CDR3nt: TGTGCCAGCAGTTCTGCCCTTGGACTAGCGGGAGAGGATGAGCAGTTCTTC
CDR3aa: CASSSALGLAGEDEQFF
d_gene: TRBD2
v_gene: TRBV27
j_gene: TRBJ2-1

CDR3nt: TGCAGCGTGGGGACAGGAGCTAACTATGGCTACACCTTC
CDR3aa: CSVGTGANYGYTF
d_gene: TRBD1
v_gene: TRBV29-1
j_gene: TRBJ1-2

CDR3nt: TGTGCCAGCAGCTTAGAGTTCGGCGAGCAGTACTTC
CDR3aa: CASSLEFGEQYF
d_gene: .
v_gene: TRBV7-2
j_gene: TRBJ2-7

CDR3nt: TGTGCAAGTCGCAAACGGACTAGCGGGAGTCCGGGCACAGATACGCAGTATTTT
CDR3aa: CASRKRTSGSPGTDTQYF
d_gene: .
v_gene: TRBV12-2
j_gene: TRBJ2-3

CDR3nt: TGTGCCAGCAGTGATTTGGGGTACGGGAATGGCTACACCTTC
CDR3aa: CASSDLGYGNGYTF
d_gene: .
v_gene: TRBV2
j_gene: TRBJ1-2

CDR3nt: TGTGCCAGCTCACCACCCGGGAATCAGCCCCAGCATTTT
CDR3aa: CASSPPGNQPQHF
d_gene: .
v_gene: TRBV18
j_gene: TRBJ1-5

CDR3nt: TGTGCCAGCAGCTTAGTTGGGGGCCCCGACGAGCAGTACTTC
CDR3aa: CASSLVGGPDEQYF
d_gene: .
v_gene: TRBV7-9
j_gene: TRBJ2-7

CDR3nt: TGTGCCAGCAGTGAATACTCCGGGAGAAATAACTATGGCTACACCTTC
CDR3aa: CASSEYSGRNNYGYTF
d_gene: .
v_gene: TRBV25-1
j_gene: TRBJ1-2

CDR3nt: TGCGCCAGCAGCCAAATCCTCGGACAGAAACCTCGGTACGAGCAGTACTTC
CDR3aa: CASSQILGQKPRYEQYF
d_gene: .
v_gene: TRBV4-1
j_gene: TRBJ2-7

CDR3nt: TGTGCCAGCAGTTTATTGGTTCCTAGAGGCCATGAGCAGTTCTTC
CDR3aa: CASSLLVPRGHEQFF
d_gene: .
v_gene: TRBV28
j_gene: TRBJ2-1

CDR3nt: TGCAGCGTTGGAGAGGATACAACTAATGAAAAACTGTTTTTT
CDR3aa: CSVGEDTTNEKLFF
d_gene: .
v_gene: TRBV29-1
j_gene: TRBJ1-4

CDR3nt: TGTGCCTGGACGTGGGACAGGGGCCCCTACGAGCAGTACTTC
CDR3aa: CAWTWDRGPYEQYF
d_gene: TRBD1
v_gene: TRBV30
j_gene: TRBJ2-7

CDR3nt: TGCGCCAGGAAGACTAGCGGGAGGGTCACAGATACGCAGTATTTT
CDR3aa: CARKTSGRVTDTQYF
d_gene: TRBD2
v_gene: TRBV10-1
j_gene: TRBJ2-3

CDR3nt: TGTGCCTGGAGTTTACAGGGGAACACTGAAGCTTTCTTT
CDR3aa: CAWSLQGNTEAFF
d_gene: .
v_gene: TRBV30
j_gene: TRBJ1-1

CDR3nt: TGTGCCAGCAGTGCTCCGTGGTTTTTGGAAAAACTGTTTTTT
CDR3aa: CASSAPWFLEKLFF
d_gene: .
v_gene: TRBV28
j_gene: TRBJ1-4

CDR3nt: TGCGCCAGCATGGTGCGGGATAGCTCCTACGAGCAGTACTTC
CDR3aa: CASMVRDSSYEQYF
d_gene: .
v_gene: TRBV5-1
j_gene: TRBJ2-7

CDR3nt: TGTGCCAGCACTCCACGGGGGGAGGGCCGCGATACGCAGTATTTT
CDR3aa: CASTPRGEGRDTQYF
d_gene: TRBD2
v_gene: TRBV6-6
j_gene: TRBJ2-3